This TCR beta chain was recorded in a study of blood T cell repertoires in COVID-19. Study overall: Acute and convalescent COVID-19 specimens originated in the United States, Italy and Spain. Nucleic acid was either cDNA or gDNA, and it came from T cells, B-cell-depleted T cells, or PBMCs.

This clone was observed once. In the original workflow: Scientists estimated how many nucleated cells there were by amplifying reference gene primers. Sequenced by immunoSEQ multiplex PCR; TCRdb stores in-frame clones only, minus some. The DNA was the basis for D and trimming; V, J and clone size are from that table. Of 75,000 to 100,000 clones listed, around nine tenths are singletons. The ends were cut back, 2 bases at V and 4 bases at J, with 17 bases in the middle. The CDR3 spans 16 residues. CDR1 and CDR2 (germline): KGHSY, FQNENV. This clonotype was obtained from a human donor in a cohort sampled during active COVID-19. V gene TRBV16 combines with J gene TRBJ1-2; maybe TRBD1 (6 bases). Sequencing input: peripheral blood. The CDR3 region is CASSQTRSGDPYGYTF. The CDR3 coding sequence is TGTGCCAGCAGCCAAACCCGATCAGGGGATCCCTATGGCTACACCTTC.